The entry below describes one T cell receptor (beta chain). TCRdb ran MiXCR on the 5' RACE reads and lists one entry per CDR3 protein. Here the sample spans approximately 260,000 distinct CDR3 sequences, 13% being singletons. The data belong to a study of T cells after yellow fever vaccination. This CDR3 region has 15 residues. V was pared by 6 bases and J by 3 bases, with 11 bases of the junction left unmatched. Germline V gene data show CDR1 as SQVTM and CDR2 as ANQGSEA. The source is a man aged 25-45 years who received the YFV17D yellow fever vaccine. The specimen comprised CD4+ T cells sorted from PBMCs, sampled 45 days after the yellow fever booster vaccination. The rearrangement links TRBV29-1 to TRBJ2-5; 9 nucleotides align to TRBD1. The CDR3 loop is CSVFSGTGLKETQYF. CDR3 in DNA: TGCAGCGTCTTTTCCGGGACAGGGCTGAAAGAGACCCAGTACTTC.